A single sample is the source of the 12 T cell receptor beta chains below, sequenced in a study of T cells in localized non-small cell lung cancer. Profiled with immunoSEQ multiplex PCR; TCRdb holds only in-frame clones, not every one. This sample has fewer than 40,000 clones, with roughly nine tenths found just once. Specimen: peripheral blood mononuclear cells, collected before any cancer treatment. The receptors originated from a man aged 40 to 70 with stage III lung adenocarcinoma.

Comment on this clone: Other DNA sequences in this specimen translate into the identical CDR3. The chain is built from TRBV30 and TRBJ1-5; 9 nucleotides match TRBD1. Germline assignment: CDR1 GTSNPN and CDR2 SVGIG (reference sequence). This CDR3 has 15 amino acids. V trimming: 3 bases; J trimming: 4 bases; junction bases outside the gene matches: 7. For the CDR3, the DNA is TGTGCCTGGAGGGGTGGGGGACAGGGAAATCAGCCCCAGCATTTT. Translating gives CAWRGGGQGNQPQHF.

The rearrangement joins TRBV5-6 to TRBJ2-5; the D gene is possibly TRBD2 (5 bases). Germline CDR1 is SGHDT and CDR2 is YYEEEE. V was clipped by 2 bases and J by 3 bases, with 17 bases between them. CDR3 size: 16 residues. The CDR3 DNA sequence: TGTGCCAGCAGCTTTTTTACGGGGATACTGAAAGAGACCCAGTACTTC. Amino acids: CASSFFTGILKETQYF.

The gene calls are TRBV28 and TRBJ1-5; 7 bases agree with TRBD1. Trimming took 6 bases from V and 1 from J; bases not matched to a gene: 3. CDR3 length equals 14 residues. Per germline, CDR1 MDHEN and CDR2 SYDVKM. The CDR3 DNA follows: TGTGCCAGCAGATCGACAGGGAGCAATCAGCCCCAGCATTTT. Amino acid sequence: CASRSTGSNQPQHF.

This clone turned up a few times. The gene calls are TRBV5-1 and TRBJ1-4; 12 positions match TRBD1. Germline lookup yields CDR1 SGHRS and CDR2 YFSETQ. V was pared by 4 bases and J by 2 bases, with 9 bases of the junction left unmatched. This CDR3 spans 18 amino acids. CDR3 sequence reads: CASSLGTGGVWTNEKLFF. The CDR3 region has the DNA TGCGCCAGCAGCCTCGGGACAGGGGGCGTGTGGACTAATGAAAAACTGTTTTTT.

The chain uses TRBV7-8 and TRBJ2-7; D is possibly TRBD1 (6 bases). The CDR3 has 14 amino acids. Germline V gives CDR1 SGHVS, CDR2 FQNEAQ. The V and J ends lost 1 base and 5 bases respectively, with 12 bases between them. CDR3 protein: CASSLDRVGDEQYF. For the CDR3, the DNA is TGTGCCAGCAGCTTAGACAGGGTCGGGGACGAGCAGTACTTC.

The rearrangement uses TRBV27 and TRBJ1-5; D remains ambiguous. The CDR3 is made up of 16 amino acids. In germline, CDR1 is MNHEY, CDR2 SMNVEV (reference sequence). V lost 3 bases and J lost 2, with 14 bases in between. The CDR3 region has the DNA TGTGCCAGCAGTTTTTCGGGGTACCTCGGCAATCAGCCCCAGCATTTT. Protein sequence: CASSFSGYLGNQPQHF.

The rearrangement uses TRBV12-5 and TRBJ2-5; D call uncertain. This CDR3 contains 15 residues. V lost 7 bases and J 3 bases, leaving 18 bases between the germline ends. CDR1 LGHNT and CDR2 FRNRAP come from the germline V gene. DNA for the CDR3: TGTGCTAGTGTCCACGGCGTGGCAGAAAAAGAGACCCAGTACTTC. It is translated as CASVHGVAEKETQYF.

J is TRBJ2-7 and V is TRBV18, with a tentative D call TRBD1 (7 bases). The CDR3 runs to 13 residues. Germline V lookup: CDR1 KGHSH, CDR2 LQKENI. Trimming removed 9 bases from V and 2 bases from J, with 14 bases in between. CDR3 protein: CASRAGQTYEQYF. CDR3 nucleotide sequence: TGTGCCAGTCGCGCGGGACAGACCTACGAGCAGTACTTC.

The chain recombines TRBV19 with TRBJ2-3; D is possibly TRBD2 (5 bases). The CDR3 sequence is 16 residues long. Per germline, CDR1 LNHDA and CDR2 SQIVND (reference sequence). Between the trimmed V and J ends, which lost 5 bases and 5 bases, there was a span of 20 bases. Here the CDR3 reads CASSSRRTGVVDTQYF. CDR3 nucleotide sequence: TGTGCCAGTAGTTCCCGACGAACCGGGGTGGTAGATACGCAGTATTTT.

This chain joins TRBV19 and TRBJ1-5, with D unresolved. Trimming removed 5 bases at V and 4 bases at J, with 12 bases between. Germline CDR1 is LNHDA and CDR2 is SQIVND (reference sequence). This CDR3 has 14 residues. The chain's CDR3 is CASSVARMNQPQHF. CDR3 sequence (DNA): TGTGCCAGTAGTGTCGCCCGTATGAATCAGCCCCAGCATTTT.

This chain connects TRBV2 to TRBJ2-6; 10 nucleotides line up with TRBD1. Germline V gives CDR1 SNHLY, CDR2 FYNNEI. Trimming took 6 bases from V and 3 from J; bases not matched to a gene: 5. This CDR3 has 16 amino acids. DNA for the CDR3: TGTGCCAGCAGACGGGACAGGGGAAGTGGGGCCAACGTCCTGACTTTC. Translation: CASRRDRGSGANVLTF.

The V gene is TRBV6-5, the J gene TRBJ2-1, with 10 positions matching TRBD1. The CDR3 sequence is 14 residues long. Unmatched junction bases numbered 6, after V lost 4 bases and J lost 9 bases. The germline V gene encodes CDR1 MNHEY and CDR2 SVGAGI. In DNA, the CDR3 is TGTGCCAGCAGTTGGACAGGGGGAAATAGTGAGCAGTTCTTC. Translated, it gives CASSWTGGNSEQFF.